Below, one TCR beta chain is given with its context. Sequencing used immunoSEQ multiplex PCR; TCRdb keeps in-frame clones, though not all of them. The sample records roughly 230,000 clones, roughly 85% being singletons. The age range of participants was about 18 to 90 years, with residence in roughly 25 US areas. The data are from a study of blood T cell repertoires in COVID-19. With 3 bases clipped from V and 3 bases from J, the junction kept 2 bases outside the gene matches. The CDR3 loop spans 15 amino acids. Germline CDR1 and CDR2: LGHDT and YNNKEL (reference sequence). Material: PBMCs or T cells enriched from blood (not recorded which). The chain joins TRBV3-1 (or the pseudogene TRBV3-2) to TRBJ2-3; 11 bases are a match to TRBD2. The sequence was obtained from a woman between 45 and 60 years old who had been exposed to COVID-19. CDR3 sequence (DNA): TGTGCCAGCAGCCAGGGGACTAGCGGAACAGATACGCAGTATTTT. Encoded protein: CASSQGTSGTDTQYF.